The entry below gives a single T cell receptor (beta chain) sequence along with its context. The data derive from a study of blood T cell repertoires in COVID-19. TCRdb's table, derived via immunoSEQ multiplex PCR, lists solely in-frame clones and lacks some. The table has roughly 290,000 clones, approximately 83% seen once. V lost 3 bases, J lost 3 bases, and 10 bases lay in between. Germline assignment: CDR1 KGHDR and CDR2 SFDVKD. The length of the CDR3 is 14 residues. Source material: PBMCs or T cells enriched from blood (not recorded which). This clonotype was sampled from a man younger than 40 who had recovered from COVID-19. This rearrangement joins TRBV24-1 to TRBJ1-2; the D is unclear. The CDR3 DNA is TGTGCCACCAGTGATGAAACAGCTTACTATGGCTACACCTTC. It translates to CATSDETAYYGYTF.